This T cell receptor beta chain originates from a study of TIL therapy for anti-PD-1-resistant metastatic lung cancer. Looking at the study overall: Progressing patients received lymphodepletion, expanded TIL infusion and IL-2. Overall study findings and caveats: Patients were highly selected, enriched for treatment-naive, never-smoker and oncogene-addicted cases.

The immunoSEQ assay was v3. Here immunoSEQ multiplex PCR was the method, and the copy in TCRdb shows in-frame clones only, minus some. The table lists 54,000 or so clones, more than 60% of them singletons. Noted time point: pre-treatment sample, taken before nivolumab and TIL therapy. The CDR3 loop spans 15 amino acids. The V end lost 2 bases, the J end lost 0 bases, and 8 bases lay between the germline ends. The germline CDR1 and CDR2 sequences are SGHTA and FQGNSA. As concerns this clone: Antigen: not known.

This clonotype originated in a person aged 30 to 80 with non-small cell lung cancer. V usage is TRBV7-2 and J usage is TRBJ1-3; D remains ambiguous. The starting material was blood, obtained at baseline. CDR3 sequence: CASSLSGSSGNTIYF. CDR3 sequence (DNA): TGTGCCAGCAGCTTATCGGGGAGCTCTGGAAACACCATATATTTT.